This T cell receptor beta chain was found in a study of CD8+ T cells in alopecia areata. The CDR3 spans 14 residues. The germline CDR1 and CDR2 sequences are SGHDT and YYEEEE. Trimming took 0 bases from V and 3 from J, leaving 9 bases between them. Reverse transcription of extracted RNA yielded cDNA, which provided the sequencing template. Method: immunoSEQ multiplex PCR; TCRdb's copy keeps in-frame clones and lacks some. The sample records 150,000 to 200,000 clones, 58% being singletons. This clone showed up just a few times. Indicated treatment: oral pan-JAK inhibitor, 5-10 mg twice daily. V usage is TRBV5-6 and J usage is TRBJ2-5, with D hard to call. The sequence came from a human donor with alopecia areata. The material sequenced was CD4+ T cells sorted from blood, taken at week 24, from a patient treated with tofacitinib. CDR3 nucleotide sequence: TGTGCCAGCAGCTTGGTTGAACCAAAAGAGACCCAGTACTTC. This encodes CASSLVEPKETQYF.